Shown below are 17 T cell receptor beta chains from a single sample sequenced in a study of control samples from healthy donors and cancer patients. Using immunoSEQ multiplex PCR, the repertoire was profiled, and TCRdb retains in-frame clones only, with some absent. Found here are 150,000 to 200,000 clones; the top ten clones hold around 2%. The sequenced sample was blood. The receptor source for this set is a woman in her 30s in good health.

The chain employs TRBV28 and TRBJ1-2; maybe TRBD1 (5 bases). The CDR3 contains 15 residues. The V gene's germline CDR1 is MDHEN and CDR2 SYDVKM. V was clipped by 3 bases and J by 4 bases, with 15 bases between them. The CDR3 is CASSFGGASPYGYTF. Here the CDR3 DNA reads TGTGCCAGCAGTTTCGGAGGGGCTTCGCCCTATGGCTACACCTTC.

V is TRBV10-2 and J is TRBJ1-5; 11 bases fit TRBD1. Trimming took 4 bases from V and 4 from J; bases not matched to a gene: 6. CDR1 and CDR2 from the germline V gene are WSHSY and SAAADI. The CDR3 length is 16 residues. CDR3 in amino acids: CASSGSGTGGNQPQHF. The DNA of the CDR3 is TGCGCCAGCAGTGGTTCCGGGACAGGGGGTAATCAGCCCCAGCATTTT.

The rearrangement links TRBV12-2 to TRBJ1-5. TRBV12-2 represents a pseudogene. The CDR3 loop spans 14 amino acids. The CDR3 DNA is TGTGCAAGTCGCTTAGTGGCGGCAAATCAGCCCCAGCATTTT. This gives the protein CASRLVAANQPQHF.

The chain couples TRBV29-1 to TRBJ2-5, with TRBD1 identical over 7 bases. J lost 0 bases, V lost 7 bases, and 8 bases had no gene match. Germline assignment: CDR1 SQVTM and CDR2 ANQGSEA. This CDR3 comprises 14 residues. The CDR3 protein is CSGWGTAYQETQYF. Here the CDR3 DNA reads TGCAGCGGCTGGGGGACAGCCTACCAAGAGACCCAGTACTTC.

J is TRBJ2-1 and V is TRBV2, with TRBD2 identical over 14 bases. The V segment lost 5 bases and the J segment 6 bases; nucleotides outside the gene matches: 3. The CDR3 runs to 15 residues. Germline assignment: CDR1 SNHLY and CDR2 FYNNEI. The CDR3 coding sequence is TGTGCCAGCAGTCGGGGGACTAGCGGGGGCAATGAGCAGTTCTTC. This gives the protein CASSRGTSGGNEQFF.

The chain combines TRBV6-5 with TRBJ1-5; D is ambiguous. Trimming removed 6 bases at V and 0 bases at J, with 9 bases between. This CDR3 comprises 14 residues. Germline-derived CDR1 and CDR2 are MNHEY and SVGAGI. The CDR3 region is CASRQTSSNQPQHF. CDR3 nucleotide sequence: TGTGCCAGCAGGCAAACCAGTAGCAATCAGCCCCAGCATTTT.

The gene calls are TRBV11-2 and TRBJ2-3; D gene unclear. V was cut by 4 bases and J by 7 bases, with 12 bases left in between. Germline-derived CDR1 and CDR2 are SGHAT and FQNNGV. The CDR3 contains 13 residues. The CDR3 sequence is CASSSGLANTQYF. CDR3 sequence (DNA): TGTGCCAGCAGCTCGGGCCTTGCGAATACGCAGTATTTT.

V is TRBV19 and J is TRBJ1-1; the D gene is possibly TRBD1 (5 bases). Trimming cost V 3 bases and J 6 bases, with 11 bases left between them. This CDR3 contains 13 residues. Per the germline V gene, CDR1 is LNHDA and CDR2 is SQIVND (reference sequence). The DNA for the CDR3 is TGTGCCAGTAGTATGCAGGGAAAGGCTGAAGCTTTCTTT. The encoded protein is CASSMQGKAEAFF.

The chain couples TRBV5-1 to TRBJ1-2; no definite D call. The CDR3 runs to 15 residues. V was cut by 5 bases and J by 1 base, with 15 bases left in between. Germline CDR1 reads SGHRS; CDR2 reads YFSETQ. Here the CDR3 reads CASRTIVGSNYGYTF. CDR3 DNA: TGCGCCAGCAGAACTATCGTAGGGAGTAACTATGGCTACACCTTC.

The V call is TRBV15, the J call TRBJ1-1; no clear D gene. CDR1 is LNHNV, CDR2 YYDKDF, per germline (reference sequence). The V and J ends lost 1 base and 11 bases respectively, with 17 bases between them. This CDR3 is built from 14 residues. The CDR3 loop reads CATSRGINEGAAFF. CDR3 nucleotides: TGTGCCACCAGCAGAGGCATTAACGAGGGTGCCGCTTTCTTT.

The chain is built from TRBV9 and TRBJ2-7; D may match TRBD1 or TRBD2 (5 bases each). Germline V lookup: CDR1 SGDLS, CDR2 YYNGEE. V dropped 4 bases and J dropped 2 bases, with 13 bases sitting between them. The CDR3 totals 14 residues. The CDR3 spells CASSPGPNPYEQYF. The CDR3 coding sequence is TGTGCCAGCAGCCCGGGACCCAACCCCTACGAGCAGTACTTC.

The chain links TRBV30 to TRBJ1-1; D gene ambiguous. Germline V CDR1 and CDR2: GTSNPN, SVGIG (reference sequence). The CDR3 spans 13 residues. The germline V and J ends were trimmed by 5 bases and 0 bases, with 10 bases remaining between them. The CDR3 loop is CAWAPALNTEAFF. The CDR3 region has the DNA TGTGCCTGGGCCCCCGCCCTGAACACTGAAGCTTTCTTT. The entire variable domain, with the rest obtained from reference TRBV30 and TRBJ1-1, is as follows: SQTIHQWPATLVQPVGSPLSLECTVEGTSNPNLYWYRQAAGRGLQLLFYSVGIGQISSEVPQNLSASRPQDRQFILSSKKLLLSDSGFYLCAWAPALNTEAFFGQGTRLTVV.

In nucleotides, the CDR3 is TGTGCCAGCAGCCCGACAGGGAGCTATAATTCACCCCTCCACTTT. This translates into CASSPTGSYNSPLHF. The chain carries TRBV7-8 and TRBJ1-6, with TRBD1 matching 7 bases. Germline lookup yields CDR1 SGHVS and CDR2 FQNEAQ. The CDR3 covers 15 residues. The V segment lost 5 bases and the J segment 3 bases; nucleotides outside the gene matches: 4.

The CDR3: CASSYSSAGNQPQHF. The CDR3 DNA reads as TGTGCCAGCAGTTACTCGAGTGCGGGGAATCAGCCCCAGCATTTT. V and J are TRBV6-5 and TRBJ1-5; D is undetermined. The CDR3 consists of 15 residues. V lost 0 bases to trimming and J lost 4 bases, with 10 bases between them. Germline V gene sequence: CDR1 MNHEY, CDR2 SVGAGI.

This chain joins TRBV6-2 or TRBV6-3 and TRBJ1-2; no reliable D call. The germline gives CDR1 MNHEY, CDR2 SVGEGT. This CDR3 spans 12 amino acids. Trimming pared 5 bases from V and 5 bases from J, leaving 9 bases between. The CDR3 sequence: CASSNSGYGYTF. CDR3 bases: TGTGCCAGCAGTAACAGTGGGTATGGCTACACCTTC.

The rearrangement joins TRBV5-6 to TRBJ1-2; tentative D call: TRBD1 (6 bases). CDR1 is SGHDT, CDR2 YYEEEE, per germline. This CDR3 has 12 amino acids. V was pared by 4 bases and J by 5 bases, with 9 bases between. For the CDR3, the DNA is TGTGCCAGCAGCCGGACAGATTATGGCTACACCTTC. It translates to CASSRTDYGYTF.

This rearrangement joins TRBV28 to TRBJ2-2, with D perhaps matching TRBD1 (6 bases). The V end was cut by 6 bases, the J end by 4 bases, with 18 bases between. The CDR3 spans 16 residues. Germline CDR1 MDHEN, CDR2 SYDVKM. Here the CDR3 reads CASRRQVWEGTGELFF. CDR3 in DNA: TGTGCCAGCAGAAGACAGGTTTGGGAAGGCACCGGGGAGCTGTTTTTT.